These 31 T cell receptor beta chains share one sample of origin, sequenced in a study of CD8 T cells in Susac syndrome. RNA amounts of roughly 0.5 to 1 ug underwent reverse transcription with random hexamers. TCRdb re-analysed the immunoSEQ multiplex PCR reads in MiXCR, keeping a single row per CDR3 protein. Of more than 150,000 distinct CDR3 sequences listed, 92% are singletons. What was sequenced was CD4+ T cells from PBMCs. These TCRs come from a human donor in good health.

This chain links TRBV29-1 with TRBJ2-3, with 11 bases lining up with TRBD2. From germline, CDR1 is SQVTM and CDR2 ANQGSEA. The CDR3 extends over 12 amino acids. The trim removed 7 bases at V and 6 bases at J, leaving 3 bases unmatched. CDR3 nucleotide sequence: TGCAGCGCACTAGCGGGAGACGATACGCAGTATTTT. Its protein product is CSALAGDDTQYF.

This sequence joins TRBV6-2 or TRBV6-3 and TRBJ1-3; D uncertain. V gave up 5 bases and J gave up 0 bases, with 8 bases separating them. Germline assignment: CDR1 MNHEY and CDR2 SVGEGT. The CDR3 is 14 residues long. CDR3 nucleotides: TGTGCCAGCAGTAGAAGCGCCTCTGGAAACACCATATATTTT. Translation gives CASSRSASGNTIYF.

The J gene is TRBJ1-1, the V gene TRBV18, with 9 bases identical to TRBD1. V dropped 2 bases and J dropped 0; count of bases not matched to a gene: 4. The CDR3 consists of 16 residues. CDR1 is KGHSH, CDR2 LQKENI, per germline. CDR3 sequence: CASSPGTGTMNTEAFF. Written as DNA, the CDR3 is TGTGCCAGCTCACCAGGGACAGGGACGATGAACACTGAAGCTTTCTTT.

The chain uses TRBV25-1 and TRBJ2-3; perhaps TRBD2 as D (6 bases). V dropped 6 bases and J dropped 3 bases, with 16 bases sitting between them. Germline lookup yields CDR1 MGHDK and CDR2 SYGVNS. The CDR3 is 15 amino acids. The CDR3 is CASSSFGGRTDTQYF. The CDR3 DNA is TGTGCCAGCAGCTCCTTCGGAGGGCGTACAGATACGCAGTATTTT.

This clonotype was recorded a few times. This sequence joins TRBV18 and TRBJ1-1, with D tentatively TRBD1 (5 bases). CDR1 and CDR2 from the germline V gene are KGHSH and LQKENI. The CDR3 consists of 11 residues. The ends were cut back, 5 bases at V and 8 bases at J, with 9 bases in the middle. CDR3 loop: CASSFGTEAFF. CDR3 bases: TGTGCCAGCTCATTTGGGACCGAAGCTTTCTTT.

CDR3 sequence reads: CSAAGDRATGTEAFF. As DNA, the CDR3 is TGCAGTGCTGCGGGGGACAGGGCCACTGGCACTGAAGCTTTCTTT. The chain combines TRBV20-1 with TRBJ1-1, with 9 bases fitting TRBD1. J was trimmed by 4 bases and V by 5 bases; bases with no gene match: 11. The length of the CDR3 is 15 residues. Looked up from germline, CDR1 is DFQATT and CDR2 is SNEGSKA (reference sequence).

This chain uses TRBV5-1 with TRBJ2-7; TRBD1 matches 8 bases. Germline assignment: CDR1 SGHRS and CDR2 YFSETQ. The V and J ends lost 4 bases and 4 bases, in that order; junction bases with no gene match: 7. This CDR3 contains 14 residues. CDR3 sequence: CASSNGQGSYEQYF. DNA of the CDR3: TGCGCCAGCAGCAATGGACAGGGTAGTTACGAGCAGTACTTC.

This chain links TRBV6-2 or TRBV6-3 with TRBJ2-1; unclear D gene. Germline lookup yields CDR1 MNHEY and CDR2 SVGEGT. The V gene lost 1 base and the J gene lost 7 bases, with 5 bases spanning the gap. This CDR3 spans 12 amino acids. This CDR3 reads CASSYLPNEQFF. CDR3 sequence (DNA): TGTGCCAGCAGTTACTTGCCAAATGAGCAGTTCTTC.

The gene calls are TRBV19 and TRBJ2-2; TRBD1 might be the D (6 bases). CDR3 size: 14 residues. Between the trimmed V and J ends, which lost 10 bases and 1 base, there was a span of 13 bases. Per the germline V gene, CDR1 is LNHDA and CDR2 is SQIVND (reference sequence). CDR3 sequence: CATKGGLNTGELFF. The CDR3 coding sequence is TGTGCCACCAAAGGGGGATTGAACACCGGGGAGCTGTTTTTT.

The chain uses TRBV3-1 and TRBJ1-5, with 9 bases fitting TRBD1. V lost 4 bases to trimming and J lost 6 bases; unmatched junction nucleotides: 4. The germline gives CDR1 LGHDT, CDR2 YNNKEL (reference sequence). The CDR3 sequence is 14 residues long. CDR3 in DNA: TGTGCCAGCAGCCTCCGACAGGGGGGTCAGCCCCAGCATTTT. This gives the protein CASSLRQGGQPQHF.

This clonotype has more than one count but fewer than ten. This chain connects TRBV19 to TRBJ2-2; D might be TRBD2 (5 bases). The CDR3 contains 14 residues. V lost 5 bases, J lost 5 bases, and 12 bases lay in between. Germline V gives CDR1 LNHDA, CDR2 SQIVND (reference sequence). The CDR3 nucleotides read TGTGCCAGTAGTCCCCGGACTGCTACCGGGGAGCTGTTTTTT. Its translation is CASSPRTATGELFF.

In its sample, this clonotype was seen once. The chain has TRBV28 and TRBJ2-3; 8 nucleotides align to TRBD2. The CDR3 totals 14 residues. Germline CDR1 reads MDHEN; CDR2 reads SYDVKM. With V trimmed by 10 bases and J by 5 bases, 11 bases remained unmatched. CDR3 sequence (DNA): TGTGCCACCGGAGCGGGAGTTAATGGAGATACGCAGTATTTT. Its protein product is CATGAGVNGDTQYF.

The chain couples TRBV6-1 to TRBJ2-6; 8 bases match TRBD2. CDR1 and CDR2 (germline): MNHNS, SASEGT. V lost 10 bases to trimming and J lost 6 bases; unmatched junction nucleotides: 17. This CDR3 is built from 17 residues. The CDR3 is CATSTLSGGLVANVLTF. The CDR3 DNA sequence: TGTGCCACCTCAACCCTCAGCGGGGGTTTAGTGGCCAACGTCCTGACTTTC.

The V gene is TRBV9, the J gene TRBJ1-4; 7 bases are a match to TRBD1. V shed 0 bases and J 6 bases; nucleotides not matched to a gene: 5. This CDR3 has 15 residues. Per the germline V gene, CDR1 is SGDLS and CDR2 is YYNGEE. CDR3 sequence (DNA): TGTGCCAGCAGCGTAGCCGAGGGGACAGATGAAAAACTGTTTTTT. Its translation: CASSVAEGTDEKLFF.

The chain has TRBV28 and TRBJ1-2, with D unresolved. In germline, CDR1 is MDHEN, CDR2 SYDVKM. The length of the CDR3 is 11 residues. Trimming took off 5 bases at V and 5 bases at J, with 6 bases between the two ends. CDR3 sequence: CASSGPYGYTF. CDR3 coding DNA: TGTGCCAGCAGTGGACCGTATGGCTACACCTTC.

This sequence joins TRBV6-1 and TRBJ2-7; D might be TRBD1 (6 bases). This CDR3 comprises 15 residues. Looked up from germline, CDR1 is MNHNS and CDR2 is SASEGT. The V end lost 2 bases, the J end lost 0 bases, and 11 bases lay between the germline ends. The CDR3: CASSELQGASYEQYF. For the CDR3, the DNA is TGTGCCAGCAGTGAACTACAGGGCGCCTCCTACGAGCAGTACTTC.

The V and J genes are TRBV2 and TRBJ2-5, with 11 bases aligning to TRBD1. The germline V gene encodes CDR1 SNHLY and CDR2 FYNNEI. The V gene end was trimmed by 6 bases and the J gene end by 4 bases; junction bases not matched to a gene: 7. This CDR3 has 15 residues. The CDR3 loop reads CASSEDRGLGETQYF. The CDR3 nucleotides are TGTGCCAGCAGCGAGGACAGGGGGCTCGGAGAGACCCAGTACTTC.

This chain connects TRBV29-1 to TRBJ2-1; perhaps TRBD1 as D (5 bases). CDR3 size: 14 residues. The V end was cut by 7 bases, the J end by 4 bases, with 17 bases between. Germline-derived CDR1 and CDR2 are SQVTM and ANQGSEA. The CDR3 nucleotides read TGCAGCGCGAAGGGGCTGCCTGAATACAATGAGCAGTTCTTC. As protein: CSAKGLPEYNEQFF.

The CDR3 is CASSLGAGVDTQYF. The CDR3 DNA follows: TGTGCCAGCAGCTTAGGGGCGGGGGTAGATACGCAGTATTTT. The gene calls are TRBV7-2 and TRBJ2-3; 7 bases fit TRBD2. V shed 1 base, J shed 5 bases, and the junction held 3 bases outside the gene matches. This CDR3 is built from 14 residues. CDR1 and CDR2 (germline): SGHTA, FQGNSA.

The chain has TRBV7-2 and TRBJ2-2; no clear D gene. This CDR3 is 13 amino acids long. V lost 5 bases and J lost 7, with 11 bases in between. The germline gives CDR1 SGHTA, CDR2 FQGNSA. CDR3 loop: CASSLRWGGELFF. The CDR3 DNA sequence: TGTGCCAGCAGCCTACGATGGGGCGGGGAGCTGTTTTTT.

The gene calls are TRBV6-5 and TRBJ1-1, with 9 positions matching TRBD1. The CDR3 consists of 14 residues. V gave up 9 bases and J gave up 6 bases; unmatched junction bases: 11. Looked up from germline, CDR1 is MNHEY and CDR2 is SVGAGI. The CDR3: CASYRTGARPEAFF. CDR3 DNA sequence: TGTGCCAGTTACCGGACAGGGGCCCGCCCTGAAGCTTTCTTT.

The rearrangement uses TRBV18 and TRBJ2-2, with 8 bases that match TRBD1. Germline CDR1 reads KGHSH; CDR2 reads LQKENI. This CDR3 spans 15 amino acids. Trimming took 6 bases from V and 4 from J; bases not matched to a gene: 7. As DNA, the CDR3 is TGTGCCAGCTCCGCTTCGACAGGGGCCACCGGGGAGCTGTTTTTT. It yields the protein CASSASTGATGELFF.

The gene calls are TRBV6-5 and TRBJ1-1, with TRBD1 matching over 9 bases. The CDR3 is 14 amino acids. The junction had 8 bases not matched to a gene; V was cut back by 5 bases and J by 7 bases. Germline assignment: CDR1 MNHEY and CDR2 SVGAGI. CDR3 in amino acids: CASSTRTGVVEAFF. The CDR3 DNA is TGTGCCAGCAGTACAAGGACAGGGGTGGTTGAAGCTTTCTTT.

This chain joins TRBV29-1 and TRBJ1-1, with TRBD1 matching 12 bases. Looked up from germline, CDR1 is SQVTM and CDR2 is ANQGSEA. Trimming removed 4 bases from V and 5 bases from J; junction bases left unmatched: 2. This CDR3 spans 13 amino acids. The CDR3 region has the DNA TGCAGCGTTGCGGGACAGGGGGCGACTGAAGCTTTCTTT. It encodes CSVAGQGATEAFF.

This chain connects TRBV3-1 to TRBJ2-5; D unclear. This CDR3 region has 16 residues. The V end lost 1 base, the J end lost 2 bases, and 14 bases lay between the germline ends. The germline CDR1 and CDR2 sequences are LGHDT and YNNKEL (reference sequence). In nucleotides, the CDR3 is TGTGCCAGCAGCCAAGTATCGGACCTACGGCAAGAGACCCAGTACTTC. Protein sequence: CASSQVSDLRQETQYF.

This rearrangement joins TRBV6-5 to TRBJ2-7, with D perhaps matching TRBD2 (6 bases). V dropped 0 bases and J dropped 5 bases, with 14 bases sitting between them. Germline assignment: CDR1 MNHEY and CDR2 SVGAGI. The CDR3 extends over 15 amino acids. DNA for the CDR3: TGTGCCAGCAGTTACTCGAAGCCGGGAGTAGACGAGCAGTACTTC. The encoded protein is CASSYSKPGVDEQYF.

The rearrangement links TRBV30 to TRBJ1-2, with a tentative D call TRBD1 (6 bases). The length of the CDR3 is 13 residues. Germline values: CDR1 GTSNPN, CDR2 SVGIG (reference sequence). V was pared by 5 bases and J by 3 bases, with 13 bases between. The CDR3 DNA sequence: TGTGCCTGGGCTCCGAAGGGGGACTATGGCTACACCTTC. Its protein is CAWAPKGDYGYTF. Full variable domain (remainder filled in from reference TRBV30 and TRBJ1-2): SQTIHQWPATLVQPVGSPLSLECTVEGTSNPNLYWYRQAAGRGLQLLFYSVGIGQISSEVPQNLSASRPQDRQFILSSKKLLLSDSGFYLCAWAPKGDYGYTFGSGTRLTVV.

V usage is TRBV11-1 and J usage is TRBJ2-3, with 9 bases matching TRBD1. CDR1 SGHAT and CDR2 FQDESV come from the germline V gene (reference sequence). V was pared by 8 bases and J by 2 bases, with 11 bases of the junction left unmatched. The length of the CDR3 is 16 residues. CDR3 in amino acids: CASGQGTHLLTDTQYF. CDR3 DNA sequence: TGTGCCAGCGGACAGGGGACTCATCTTCTCACAGATACGCAGTATTTT.

This chain connects TRBV20-1 to TRBJ1-2; D unclear. The ends were cut back, 3 bases at V and 8 bases at J, with 19 bases in the middle. CDR3 length: 14 amino acids. Germline V gene lookup returns CDR1 DFQATT and CDR2 SNEGSKA (reference sequence). DNA for the CDR3: TGCAGTGCTAGGGGCCGCGGGGTAATCGGGGGCTACACCTTC. It yields the protein CSARGRGVIGGYTF.

The genes are TRBV20-1 and TRBJ2-3; 13 positions match TRBD2. CDR3 size: 15 residues. With 4 bases clipped from V and 4 bases from J, the junction kept 5 bases outside the gene matches. The germline CDR1 and CDR2 sequences are DFQATT and SNEGSKA (reference sequence). CDR3 sequence: CSATRTSGRADTQYF. Here the CDR3 DNA reads TGCAGTGCTACTCGGACTAGCGGGAGAGCAGATACGCAGTATTTT.

V is TRBV27 and J is TRBJ2-2; no clear D. Germline CDR1 and CDR2: MNHEY and SMNVEV (reference sequence). The CDR3 extends over 14 amino acids. V lost 2 bases, J lost 2 bases, and 6 bases lay in between. The CDR3 DNA reads TGTGCCAGCAGTTTAGCCTTCAACACCGGGGAGCTGTTTTTT. It encodes CASSLAFNTGELFF.